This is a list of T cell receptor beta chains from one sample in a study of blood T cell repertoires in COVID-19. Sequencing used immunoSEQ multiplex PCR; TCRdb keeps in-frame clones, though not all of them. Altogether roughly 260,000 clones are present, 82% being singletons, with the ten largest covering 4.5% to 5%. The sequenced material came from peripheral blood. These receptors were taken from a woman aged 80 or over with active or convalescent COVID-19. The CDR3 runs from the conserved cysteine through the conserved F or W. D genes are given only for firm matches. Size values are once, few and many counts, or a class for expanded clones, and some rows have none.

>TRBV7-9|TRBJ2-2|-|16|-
TGTGCCAGCAGCTTAGCGCTACAGGCCGCCACCGGGGAGCTGTTTTTT
CASSLALQAATGELFF
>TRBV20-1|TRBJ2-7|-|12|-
TGCAGTGCTAGTGTCGGCTCCTACGAGCAGTACTTC
CSASVGSYEQYF
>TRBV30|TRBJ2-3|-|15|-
TGTGCCTGGAGTGTAAACGTGGGGGGATTGGATACGCAGTATTTT
CAWSVNVGGLDTQYF
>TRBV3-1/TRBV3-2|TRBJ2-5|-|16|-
TGTGCCAGCAGCCCTCCTCGAGGGCGGCCACAAGAGACCCAGTACTTC
CASSPPRGRPQETQYF
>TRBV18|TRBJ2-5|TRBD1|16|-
TGTGCCAGCTCACCACCTCCCGGGACAGGACAAGAGACCCAGTACTTC
CASSPPPGTGQETQYF
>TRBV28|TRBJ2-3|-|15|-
TGTGCCAGCAGAACAGGACAAGTCCGCACAGATACGCAGTATTTT
CASRTGQVRTDTQYF
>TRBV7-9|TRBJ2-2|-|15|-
TGTGCCAGCAGCTTAGGGACAGCTAACACCGGGGAGCTGTTTTTT
CASSLGTANTGELFF
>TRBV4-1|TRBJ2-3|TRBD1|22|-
TGCGCCAGCAGCCGCAGAGGTTTACAGGGTAAAGGACAGGGGGTCAACACAGATACGCAGTATTTT
CASSRRGLQGKGQGVNTDTQYF
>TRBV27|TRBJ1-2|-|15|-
TGTGCCAGCAGTTTAGACTTGTCCAGGGGATATGGCTACACCTTC
CASSLDLSRGYGYTF
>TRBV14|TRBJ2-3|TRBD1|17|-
TGTGCCAGCAGCCATTACACCGGGACAGGGGTTGCAGATACGCAGTATTTT
CASSHYTGTGVADTQYF
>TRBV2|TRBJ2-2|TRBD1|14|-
TGTGCCAGGGGGACAGGGGCAGAGACCGGGGAGCTGTTTTTT
CARGTGAETGELFF
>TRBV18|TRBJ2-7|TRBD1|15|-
TGTGCCAGCTCACCACCTCGACAGGGCTCCTACGAGCAGTACTTC
CASSPPRQGSYEQYF
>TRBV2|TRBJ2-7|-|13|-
TGTGCCAGCAGTCAGGGGTTTTCGTACGAGCAGTACTTC
CASSQGFSYEQYF
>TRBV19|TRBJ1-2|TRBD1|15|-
TGTGCCAGTACCTCGGACAGGGGGCAGTACCATGGCTACACCTTC
CASTSDRGQYHGYTF
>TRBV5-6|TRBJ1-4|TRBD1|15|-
TGTGCCAGCAGCTTGCTAGGACAGGGGAGTGAAAAACTGTTTTTT
CASSLLGQGSEKLFF
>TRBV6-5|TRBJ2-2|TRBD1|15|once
TGTGCCAGCAGTTACGGGACAGGGGTTTCTGGGGAGCTGTTTTTT
CASSYGTGVSGELFF
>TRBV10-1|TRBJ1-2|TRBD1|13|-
TGCGCCAGCAGTGAGACAGGGGGCCTGGGCTACACCTTC
CASSETGGLGYTF
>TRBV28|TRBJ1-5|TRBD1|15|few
TGTGCCAGCAGCCCTCCCTCAGGGGGGAGTCAGCCCCAGCATTTT
CASSPPSGGSQPQHF
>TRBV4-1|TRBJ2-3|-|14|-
TGCGCCAGCAGCCAAGACTCTAGCGCGGCGGCGCAGTATTTT
CASSQDSSAAAQYF
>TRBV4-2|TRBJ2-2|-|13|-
TGTGCCAGCAGCCAAGACCGGTCCGGGGAGCTGTTTTTT
CASSQDRSGELFF
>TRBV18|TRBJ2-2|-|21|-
TGTGCCAGCTCACGGTTACAGGGAACAGCCAGTCTAATACAGAACACCGGGGAGCTGTTTTTT
CASSRLQGTASLIQNTGELFF
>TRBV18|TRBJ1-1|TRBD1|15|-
TGTGCCAGCTCACCGCCTTCCGGGACAGACACTGAAGCTTTCTTT
CASSPPSGTDTEAFF
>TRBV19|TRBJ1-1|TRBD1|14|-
TGTGCCACCACTTCCACAGGGGAAAACACTGAAGCTTTCTTT
CATTSTGENTEAFF
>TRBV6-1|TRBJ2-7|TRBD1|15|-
TGTGCCAGCAGTGAGTCCGGGACAGTTCAATACGAGCAGTACTTC
CASSESGTVQYEQYF
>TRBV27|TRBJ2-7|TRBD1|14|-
TGTGCCAGCAGGAAACAGGGGCGAGCCTACGAGCAGTACTTC
CASRKQGRAYEQYF
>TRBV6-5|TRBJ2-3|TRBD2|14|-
TGTGCCAGCTCTAGCGGAATTAGCACAGATACGCAGTATTTT
CASSSGISTDTQYF
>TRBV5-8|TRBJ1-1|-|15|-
TGTGCCAGCAGCTTGGTCCAGGGGACGAACACTGAAGCTTTCTTT
CASSLVQGTNTEAFF
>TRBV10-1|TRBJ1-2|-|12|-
TGCGCCAGCAGTGCCTCACAGGGAGGCTACACCTTC
CASSASQGGYTF
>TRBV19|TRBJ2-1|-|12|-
TGTGCCAGTAGTATACAGGGTCATGAGCAGTTCTTC
CASSIQGHEQFF
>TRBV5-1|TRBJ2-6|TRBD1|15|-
TGCGCCAGCGGGAATACAGGGGACGGGGCCAACGTCCTGACTTTC
CASGNTGDGANVLTF
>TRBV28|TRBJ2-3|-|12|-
TGTGCCACTGCGGACTTAACAGATACGCAGTATTTT
CATADLTDTQYF
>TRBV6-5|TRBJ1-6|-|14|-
TGTGCCAGCAGTTACCTTGGAGGTTTTTCACCCCTCCACTTT
CASSYLGGFSPLHF
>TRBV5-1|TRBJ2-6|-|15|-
TGCGCCAGCAGCACAGACTACCCTGGGGCCAACGTCCTGACTTTC
CASSTDYPGANVLTF
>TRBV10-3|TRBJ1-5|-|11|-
TGTGCCATAGGGGGGGATCAGCCCCAGCATTTT
CAIGGDQPQHF
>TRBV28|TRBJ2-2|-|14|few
TGTGCCAGCAGTTTAGCTAGCTGGACCGGGGAGCTGTTTTTT
CASSLASWTGELFF
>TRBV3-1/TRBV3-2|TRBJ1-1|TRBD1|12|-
TGTGCCAGCAGCCGGGGACAGGGTGAAGCTTTCTTT
CASSRGQGEAFF
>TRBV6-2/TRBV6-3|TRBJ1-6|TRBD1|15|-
TGTGCCAGCAGTTTTTGGGACAGGGTACAGTCACCCCTCCACTTT
CASSFWDRVQSPLHF
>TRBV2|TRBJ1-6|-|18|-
TGTGCCAGCAGTCCTTCTACAGGACAGCTCTCCTATAATTCACCCCTCCACTTT
CASSPSTGQLSYNSPLHF
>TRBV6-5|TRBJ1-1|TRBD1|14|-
TGTGCCAGCAGACCGACAGGGAAGAACACTGAAGCTTTCTTT
CASRPTGKNTEAFF
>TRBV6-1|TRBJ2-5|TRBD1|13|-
TGTGCCAGCAGTGAGGGACAGGGAGAGACCCAGTACTTC
CASSEGQGETQYF
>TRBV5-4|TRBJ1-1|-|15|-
TGTGCCAGCAGCTTGGATGCGAAGATGAACACTGAAGCTTTCTTT
CASSLDAKMNTEAFF
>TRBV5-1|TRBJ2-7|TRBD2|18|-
TGCGCCAGCAGCAGCCTAGCGGGAGGGCCAAGGGGTGTTCTCGAGCAGTACTTC
CASSSLAGGPRGVLEQYF
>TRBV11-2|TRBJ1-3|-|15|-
TGTGCCAGCAGCCTGGACAGTCCCTCTGGAAACACCATATATTTT
CASSLDSPSGNTIYF
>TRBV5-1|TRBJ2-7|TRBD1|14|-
TGCGCCAGCAGCTCAGGACAGGGGTCGGACGAGCAGTACTTC
CASSSGQGSDEQYF
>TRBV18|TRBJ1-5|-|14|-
TGTGCCAGCTCACCCGCAACAGACAATCAGCCCCAGCATTTT
CASSPATDNQPQHF
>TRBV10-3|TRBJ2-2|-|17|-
TGTGCCATCAGTGAGGTCCATCTAATCTCGAACACCGGGGAGCTGTTTTTT
CAISEVHLISNTGELFF
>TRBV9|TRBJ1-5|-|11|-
TGTGCCAGCATCCTCAATCAGCCCCAGCATTTT
CASILNQPQHF
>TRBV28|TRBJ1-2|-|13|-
TGTGCCAGCACCCTAAGCGGGTTCTATGGCTACACCTTC
CASTLSGFYGYTF
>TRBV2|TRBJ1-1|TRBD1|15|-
TGTGCCAGCATGTTGTTTGGACAGGGTGGCACTGAAGCTTTCTTT
CASMLFGQGGTEAFF
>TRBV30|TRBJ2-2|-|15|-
TGTGCCTGGAGTGGGCCCCGTCTAGCTTACGGGGAGCTGTTTTTT
CAWSGPRLAYGELFF
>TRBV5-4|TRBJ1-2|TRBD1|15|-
TGTGCCAGCAGCTCCGGGACAGGGATTAACTATGGCTACACCTTC
CASSSGTGINYGYTF
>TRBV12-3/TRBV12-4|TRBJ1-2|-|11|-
TGTGCCAGCAGTTATAAGGGGGGCTACACCTTC
CASSYKGGYTF
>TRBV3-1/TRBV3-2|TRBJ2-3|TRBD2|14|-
TGTGCCAGCAGCGTAGCGGGACTCACAGATACGCAGTATTTT
CASSVAGLTDTQYF
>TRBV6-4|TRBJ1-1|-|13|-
TGTGCCAGCAGTGACGGAGCGGGGGCGGAAGCTTTCTTT
CASSDGAGAEAFF
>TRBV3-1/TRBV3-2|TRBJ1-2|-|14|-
TGTGCCAGCAGCCAAGTACCGGGGGACTATGGCTACACCTTC
CASSQVPGDYGYTF
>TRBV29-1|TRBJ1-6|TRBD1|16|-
TGCAGCGTTGATCTCGAGGACAGGGGGAGGAATTCACCCCTCCACTTT
CSVDLEDRGRNSPLHF
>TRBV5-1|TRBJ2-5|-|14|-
TGCGCCAGCAGCTTGTCCGCAGGGAAAGAGACCCAGTACTTC
CASSLSAGKETQYF
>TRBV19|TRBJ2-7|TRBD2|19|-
TGTGCCAGTAGCGTCACAGGGGCAGCGGGGGGCCGACGTTACTACGAGCAGTACTTC
CASSVTGAAGGRRYYEQYF
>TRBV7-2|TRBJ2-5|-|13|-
TGTGCCAGCAGCTCACAGGCCCGGGAGACCCAGTACTTC
CASSSQARETQYF
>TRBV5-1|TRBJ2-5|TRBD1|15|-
TGCGCCAGCAGCACGGGGACAGGGGTACAAGAGACCCAGTACTTC
CASSTGTGVQETQYF